This T cell receptor beta chain was profiled in a study of blood T cell repertoires in COVID-19. Germline lookup yields CDR1 SGHTS and CDR2 YDEGEE. The CDR3 runs 16 residues. J gave up 5 bases and V 0 bases, and 10 bases lay outside the gene matches. Original processing methods: Amplification of reference gene primers provided the estimated nucleated cell counts. Clones were read by immunoSEQ multiplex PCR, and TCRdb kept only the in-frame ones, dropping some. V and J calls and clone size are as listed in that table; D and trimming were resolved from the DNA. Of 200,000 to 250,000 clones listed, 80% to 90% were seen once; the top ten hold approximately 2.8%. Each participant's cohort was designated according to participant-reported clinical history.

The sequence came from a woman in her 50s in a cohort exposed to, infected with or recovered from COVID-19 (not recorded which). Specimen: PBMCs or T cells enriched from blood (not recorded which). V and J are TRBV5-8 and TRBJ1-2; TRBD1 matches 7 bases. CDR3 nucleotides: TGTGCCAGCAGCTTGGCTTCCGACAGGGACCCTTATGGCTACACCTTC. Its protein product is CASSLASDRDPYGYTF. The complete variable domain, with remaining parts taken from reference TRBV5-8 and TRBJ1-2, reads EAGVTQSPTHLIKTRGQQATLRCSPISGHTSVYWYQQALGLGLQFLLWYDEGEERNRGNFPPRFSGRQFPNYSSELNVNALELEDSALYLCASSLASDRDPYGYTFGSGTRLTVV.